This record covers a single T cell receptor beta chain. This entry comes from a study of cytomegalovirus exposure and HLA in healthy donors. PCR amplification relied on 60 Vbeta primers (plus 13 Jbeta primers). Sequencing used immunoSEQ multiplex PCR; TCRdb keeps in-frame clones, though not all of them. The data hold 150,000 to 200,000 clones, with around 80% observed a single time. Germline CDR1 reads SGHVS; CDR2 reads FNYEAQ. The CDR3 totals 14 residues. With 5 bases removed from V and 2 bases from J, the gap between germline ends came to 10 bases. The specimen sequenced was PBMCs. This rearrangement joins TRBV7-6 to TRBJ1-3; D gene ambiguous. The sequence was obtained from a woman in her twenties or thirties in good health and CMV-seronegative. CDR3 sequence: CASSETSPGNTIYF. DNA of the CDR3: TGTGCCAGCAGCGAAACTAGTCCTGGAAACACCATATATTTT. Drawing the rest from reference TRBV7-6 and TRBJ1-3, the complete variable domain is GAGVSQSPRYKVTKRGQDVALRCDPISGHVSLYWYRQALGQGPEFLTYFNYEAQQDKSGLPNDRFSAERPEGSISTLTIQRTEQRDSAMYRCASSETSPGNTIYFGEGSWLTVV.